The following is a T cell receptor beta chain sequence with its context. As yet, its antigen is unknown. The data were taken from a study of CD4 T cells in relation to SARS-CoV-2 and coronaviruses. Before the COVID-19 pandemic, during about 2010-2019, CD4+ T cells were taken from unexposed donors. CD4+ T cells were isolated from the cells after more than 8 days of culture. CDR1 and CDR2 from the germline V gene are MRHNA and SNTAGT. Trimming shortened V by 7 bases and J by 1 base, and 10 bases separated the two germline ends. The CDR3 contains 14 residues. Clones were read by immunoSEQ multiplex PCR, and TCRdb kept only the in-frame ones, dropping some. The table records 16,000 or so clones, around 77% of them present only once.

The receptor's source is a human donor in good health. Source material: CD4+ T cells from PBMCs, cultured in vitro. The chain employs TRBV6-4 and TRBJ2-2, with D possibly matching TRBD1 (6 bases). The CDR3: CASKDSLNTGELFF. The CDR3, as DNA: TGTGCCAGCAAGGACAGCCTGAACACCGGGGAGCTGTTTTTT.